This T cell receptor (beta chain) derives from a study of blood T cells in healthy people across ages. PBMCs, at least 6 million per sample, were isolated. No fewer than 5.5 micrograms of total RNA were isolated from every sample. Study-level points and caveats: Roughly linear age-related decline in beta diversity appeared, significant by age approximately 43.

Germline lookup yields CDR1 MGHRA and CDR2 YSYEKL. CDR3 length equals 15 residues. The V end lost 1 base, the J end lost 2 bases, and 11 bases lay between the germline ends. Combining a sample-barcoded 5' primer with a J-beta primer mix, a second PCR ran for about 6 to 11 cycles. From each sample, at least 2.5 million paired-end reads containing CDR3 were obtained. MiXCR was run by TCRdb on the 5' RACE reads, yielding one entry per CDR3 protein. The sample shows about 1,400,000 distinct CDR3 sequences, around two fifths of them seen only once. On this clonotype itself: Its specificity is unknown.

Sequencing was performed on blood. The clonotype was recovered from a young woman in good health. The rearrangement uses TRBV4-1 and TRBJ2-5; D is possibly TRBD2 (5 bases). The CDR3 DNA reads TGCGCCAGCAGCCAAGTAGGCCGGGATCAAGAGACCCAGTACTTC. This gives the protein CASSQVGRDQETQYF.